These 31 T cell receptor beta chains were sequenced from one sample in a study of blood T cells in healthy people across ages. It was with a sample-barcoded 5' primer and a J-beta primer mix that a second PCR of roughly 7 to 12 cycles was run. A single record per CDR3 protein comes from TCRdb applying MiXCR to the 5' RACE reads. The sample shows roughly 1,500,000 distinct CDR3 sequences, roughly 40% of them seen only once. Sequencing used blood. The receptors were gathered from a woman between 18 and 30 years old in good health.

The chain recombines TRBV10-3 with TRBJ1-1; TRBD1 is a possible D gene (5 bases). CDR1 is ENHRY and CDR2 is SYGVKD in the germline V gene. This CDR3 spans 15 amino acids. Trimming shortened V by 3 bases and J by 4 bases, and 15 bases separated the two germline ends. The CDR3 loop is CAISEKGVASTEAFF. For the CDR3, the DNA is TGTGCCATCAGTGAAAAAGGGGTCGCAAGCACTGAAGCTTTCTTT.

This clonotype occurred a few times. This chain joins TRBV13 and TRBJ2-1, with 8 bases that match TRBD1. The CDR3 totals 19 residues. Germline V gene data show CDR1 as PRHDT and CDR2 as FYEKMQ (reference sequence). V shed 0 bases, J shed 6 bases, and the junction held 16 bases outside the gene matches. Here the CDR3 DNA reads TGTGCCAGCAGCTTAGGCTCAGGCAGGGGGCGCGCAATCACCAATGAGCAGTTCTTC. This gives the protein CASSLGSGRGRAITNEQFF.

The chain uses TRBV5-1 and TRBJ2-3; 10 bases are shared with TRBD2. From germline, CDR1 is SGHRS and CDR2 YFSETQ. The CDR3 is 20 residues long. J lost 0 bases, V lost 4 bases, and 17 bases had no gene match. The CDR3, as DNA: TGCGCCAGCAGCCCCACCGGGACTAGCGCACCCTTGTCTAGCACAGATACGCAGTATTTT. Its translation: CASSPTGTSAPLSSTDTQYF.

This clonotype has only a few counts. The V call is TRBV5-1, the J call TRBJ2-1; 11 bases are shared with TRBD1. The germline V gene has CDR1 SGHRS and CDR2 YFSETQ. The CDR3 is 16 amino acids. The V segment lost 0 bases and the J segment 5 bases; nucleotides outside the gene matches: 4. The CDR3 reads CASSLGTGGGNNEQFF. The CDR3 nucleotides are TGCGCCAGCAGCTTGGGGACAGGGGGCGGAAACAATGAGCAGTTCTTC.

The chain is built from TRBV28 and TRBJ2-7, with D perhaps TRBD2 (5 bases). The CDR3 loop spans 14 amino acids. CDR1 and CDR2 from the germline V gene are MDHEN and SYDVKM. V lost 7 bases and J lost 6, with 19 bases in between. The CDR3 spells CASNERTGLSEQYF. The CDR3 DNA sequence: TGTGCCAGCAATGAGAGGACTGGGCTAAGCGAGCAGTACTTC.

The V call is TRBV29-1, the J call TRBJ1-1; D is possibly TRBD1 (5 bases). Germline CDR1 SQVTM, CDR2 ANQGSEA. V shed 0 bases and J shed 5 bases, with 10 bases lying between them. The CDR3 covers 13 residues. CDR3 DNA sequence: TGCAGCGTTGAAGACCCGCAGGGTACTGAAGCTTTCTTT. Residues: CSVEDPQGTEAFF. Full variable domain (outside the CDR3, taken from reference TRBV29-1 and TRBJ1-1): SAVISQKPSRDICQRGTSLTIQCQVDSQVTMMFWYRQQPGQSLTLIATANQGSEATYESGFVIDKFPISRPNLTFSTLTVSNMSPEDSSIYLCSVEDPQGTEAFFGQGTRLTVV.

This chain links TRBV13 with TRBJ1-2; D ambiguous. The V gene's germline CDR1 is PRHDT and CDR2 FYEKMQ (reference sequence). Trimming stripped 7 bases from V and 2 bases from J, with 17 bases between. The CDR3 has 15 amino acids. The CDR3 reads CASNTGGLTNYGYTF. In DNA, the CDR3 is TGTGCCAGCAACACTGGTGGACTGACGAACTATGGCTACACCTTC.

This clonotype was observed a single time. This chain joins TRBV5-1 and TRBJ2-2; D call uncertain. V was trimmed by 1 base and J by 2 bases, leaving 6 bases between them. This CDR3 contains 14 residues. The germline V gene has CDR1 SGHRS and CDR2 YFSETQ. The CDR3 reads CASSLNLNTGELFF. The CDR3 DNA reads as TGCGCCAGCAGCTTGAACCTCAACACCGGGGAGCTGTTTTTT.

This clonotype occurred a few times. CDR3 sequence (DNA): TGTGCCAGCTCACCACCGGTAAATACAGATACGCAGTATTTT. It codes for CASSPPVNTDTQYF. The chain joins TRBV18 to TRBJ2-3, with D unresolved. CDR1 is KGHSH, CDR2 LQKENI, per germline. V was trimmed by 0 bases and J by 3 bases, leaving 7 bases between them. This CDR3 is 14 amino acids long.

The CDR3 region has the DNA TGTGCCAGCTCACCACTGTCGGGAAGCTCCTATAATTCACCCCTCCACTTT. It encodes CASSPLSGSSYNSPLHF. This rearrangement joins TRBV18 to TRBJ1-6; the D is unclear. In germline, CDR1 is KGHSH, CDR2 LQKENI. The CDR3 runs 17 residues. V was shortened by 1 base and J by 0 bases, with 10 bases between the two germline ends.

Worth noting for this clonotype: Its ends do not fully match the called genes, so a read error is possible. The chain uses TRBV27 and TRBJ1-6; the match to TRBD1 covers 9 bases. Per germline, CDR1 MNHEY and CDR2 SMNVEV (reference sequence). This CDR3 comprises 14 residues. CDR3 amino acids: CANSSDRGNSPLHF. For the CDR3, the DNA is TGTGCCAACAGTTCGGACAGGGGTAATTCACCCCTCCACTTT.

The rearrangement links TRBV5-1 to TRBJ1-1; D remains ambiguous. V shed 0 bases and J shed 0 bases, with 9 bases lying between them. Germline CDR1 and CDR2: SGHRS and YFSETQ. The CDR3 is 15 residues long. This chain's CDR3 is CASSLVAHLNTEAFF. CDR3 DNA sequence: TGCGCCAGCAGCTTGGTGGCTCACCTGAACACTGAAGCTTTCTTT.

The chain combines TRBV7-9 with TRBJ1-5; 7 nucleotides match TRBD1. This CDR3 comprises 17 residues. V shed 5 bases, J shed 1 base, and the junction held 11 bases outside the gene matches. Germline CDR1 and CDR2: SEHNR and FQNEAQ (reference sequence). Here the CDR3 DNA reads TGTGCCAGCAGCCCATCAATGGGACAGTGGAGCAATCAGCCCCAGCATTTT. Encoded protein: CASSPSMGQWSNQPQHF.

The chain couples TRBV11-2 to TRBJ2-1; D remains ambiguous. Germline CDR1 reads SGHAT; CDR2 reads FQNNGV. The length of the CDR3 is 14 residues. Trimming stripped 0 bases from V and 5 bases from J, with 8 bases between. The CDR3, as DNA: TGTGCCAGCAGCTTAGAAGCCGGAAACAATGAGCAGTTCTTC. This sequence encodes CASSLEAGNNEQFF.

CDR3 in amino acids: CASGLREEVTDTQYF. The CDR3 bases are TGTGCCAGCGGGCTCCGGGAGGAGGTAACAGATACGCAGTATTTT. The rearrangement joins TRBV5-6 to TRBJ2-3; TRBD2 aligns across 7 bases. Germline lookup yields CDR1 SGHDT and CDR2 YYEEEE. V was pared by 7 bases and J by 3 bases, with 11 bases of the junction left unmatched. The CDR3 is 15 amino acids.

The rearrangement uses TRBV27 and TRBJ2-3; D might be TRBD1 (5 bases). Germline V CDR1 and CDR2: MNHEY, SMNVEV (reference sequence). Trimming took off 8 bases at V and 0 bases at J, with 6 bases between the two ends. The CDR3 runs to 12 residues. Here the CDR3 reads CASGHSTDTQYF. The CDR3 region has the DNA TGTGCCAGCGGACATAGCACAGATACGCAGTATTTT.

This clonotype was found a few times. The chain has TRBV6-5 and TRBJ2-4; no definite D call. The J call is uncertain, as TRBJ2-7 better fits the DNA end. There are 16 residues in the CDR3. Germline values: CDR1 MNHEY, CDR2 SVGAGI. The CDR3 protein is CASSYSRWPGGSEQYF. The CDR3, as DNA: TGTGCCAGCAGTTACTCGAGGTGGCCTGGTGGGTCCGAGCAGTACTTC.

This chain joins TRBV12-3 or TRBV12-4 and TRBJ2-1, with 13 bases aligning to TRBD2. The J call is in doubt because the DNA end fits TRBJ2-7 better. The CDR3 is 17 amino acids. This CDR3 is CASRRLAGGQSYNEQYF. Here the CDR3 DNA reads TGTGCCAGCAGGAGACTAGCGGGAGGCCAGTCCTACAATGAGCAGTACTTC.

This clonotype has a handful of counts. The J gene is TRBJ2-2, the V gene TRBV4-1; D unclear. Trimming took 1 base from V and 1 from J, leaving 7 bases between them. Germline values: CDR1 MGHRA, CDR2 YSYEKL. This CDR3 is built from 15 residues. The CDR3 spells CASSQGRENTGELFF. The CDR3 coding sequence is TGCGCCAGCAGCCAAGGACGAGAGAACACCGGGGAGCTGTTTTTT.

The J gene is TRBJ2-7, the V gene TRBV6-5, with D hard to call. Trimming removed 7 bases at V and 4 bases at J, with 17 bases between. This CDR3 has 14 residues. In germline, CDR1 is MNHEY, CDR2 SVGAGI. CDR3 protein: CASTNYPRSYEQYF. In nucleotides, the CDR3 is TGTGCCAGCACCAACTACCCCAGGTCTTACGAGCAGTACTTC.

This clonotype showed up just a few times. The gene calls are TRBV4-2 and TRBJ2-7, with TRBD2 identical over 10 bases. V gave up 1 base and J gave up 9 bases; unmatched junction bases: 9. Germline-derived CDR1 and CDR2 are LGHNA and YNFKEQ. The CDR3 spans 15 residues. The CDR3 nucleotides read TGTGCCAGCAGCCAAGGGGCTAGCGGGAGCCCCAGGCAGTACTTC. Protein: CASSQGASGSPRQYF.

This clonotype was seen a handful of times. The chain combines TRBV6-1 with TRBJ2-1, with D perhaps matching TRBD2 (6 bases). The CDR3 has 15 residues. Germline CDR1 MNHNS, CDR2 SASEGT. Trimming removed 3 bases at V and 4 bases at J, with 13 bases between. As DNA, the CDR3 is TGTGCCAGCAGTGACTCCCCCGGGACTTACAATGAGCAGTTCTTC. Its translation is CASSDSPGTYNEQFF.

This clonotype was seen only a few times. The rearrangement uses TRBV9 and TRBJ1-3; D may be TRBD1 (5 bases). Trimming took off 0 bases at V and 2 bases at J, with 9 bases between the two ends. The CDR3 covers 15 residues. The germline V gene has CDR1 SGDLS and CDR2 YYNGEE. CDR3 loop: CASSVEAGTGNTIYF. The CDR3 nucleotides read TGTGCCAGCAGCGTAGAGGCAGGGACTGGAAACACCATATATTTT.

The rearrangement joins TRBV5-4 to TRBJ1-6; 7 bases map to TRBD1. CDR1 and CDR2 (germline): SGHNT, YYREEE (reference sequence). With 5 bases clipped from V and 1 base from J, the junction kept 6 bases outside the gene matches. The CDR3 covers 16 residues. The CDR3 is CASSRQGGSYNSPLHF. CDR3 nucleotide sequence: TGTGCCAGCAGTCGACAGGGAGGGTCCTATAATTCACCCCTCCACTTT.

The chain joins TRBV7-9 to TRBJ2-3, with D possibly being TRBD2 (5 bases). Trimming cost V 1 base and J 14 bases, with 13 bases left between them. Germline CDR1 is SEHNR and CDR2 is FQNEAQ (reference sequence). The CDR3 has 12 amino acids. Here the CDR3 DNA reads TGTGCCAGCAGCTTAGATAACTGTGCGGGGTATTTT. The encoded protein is CASSLDNCAGYF. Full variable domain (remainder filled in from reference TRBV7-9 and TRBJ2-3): DTGVSQNPRHKITKRGQNVTFRCDPISEHNRLYWYRQTLGQGPEFLTYFQNEAQLEKSRLLSDRFSAERPKGSFSTLEIQRTEQGDSAMYLCASSLDNCAGYFGPGTRLTVL.

The CDR3 DNA is TGTGCCAGCATACTGGCAGGGGGTAATGAAAAACTGTTTTTT. It translates to CASILAGGNEKLFF. This chain connects TRBV12-3 or TRBV12-4 to TRBJ1-4; the match to TRBD1 covers 7 bases. The CDR3 loop spans 14 amino acids. V dropped 7 bases and J dropped 4; count of bases not matched to a gene: 6.

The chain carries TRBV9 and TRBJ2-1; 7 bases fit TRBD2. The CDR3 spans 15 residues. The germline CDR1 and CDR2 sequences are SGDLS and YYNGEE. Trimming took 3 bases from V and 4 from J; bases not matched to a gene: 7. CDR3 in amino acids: CASSGGAGPYNEQFF. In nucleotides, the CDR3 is TGTGCCAGCAGCGGAGGAGCGGGACCATACAATGAGCAGTTCTTC.

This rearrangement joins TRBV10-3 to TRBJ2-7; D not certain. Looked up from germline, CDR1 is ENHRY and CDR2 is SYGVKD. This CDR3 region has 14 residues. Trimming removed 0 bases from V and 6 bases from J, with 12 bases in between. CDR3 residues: CAISESHGGTEQYF. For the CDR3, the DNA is TGTGCCATCAGTGAGTCCCACGGCGGAACCGAGCAGTACTTC.

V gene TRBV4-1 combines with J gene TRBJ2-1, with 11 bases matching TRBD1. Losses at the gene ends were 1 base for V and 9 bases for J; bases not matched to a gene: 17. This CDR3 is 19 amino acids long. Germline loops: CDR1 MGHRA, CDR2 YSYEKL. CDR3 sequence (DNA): TGCGCCAGCAGCCAAGGGACAGGGGGCGTCTACCGCACTACAATTGAGCAGTTCTTC. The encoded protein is CASSQGTGGVYRTTIEQFF.

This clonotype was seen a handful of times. The CDR3 here is CASSERTGRSSPLHF. Here the CDR3 DNA reads TGTGCCAGCAGTGAAAGGACAGGGAGGAGTTCACCCCTCCACTTT. The rearrangement links TRBV2 to TRBJ1-6; TRBD1 matches 8 bases. V trimming: 2 bases; J trimming: 9 bases; junction bases outside the gene matches: 6. The CDR3 is made up of 15 amino acids. The V gene's germline CDR1 is SNHLY and CDR2 FYNNEI. Variable domain in full (rest from reference TRBV2 and TRBJ1-6): EPEVTQTPSHQVTQMGQEVILRCVPISNHLYFYWYRQILGQKVEFLVSFYNNEISEKSEIFDDQFSVERPDGSNFTLKIRSTKLEDSAMYFCASSERTGRSSPLHFGNGTRLTVT.

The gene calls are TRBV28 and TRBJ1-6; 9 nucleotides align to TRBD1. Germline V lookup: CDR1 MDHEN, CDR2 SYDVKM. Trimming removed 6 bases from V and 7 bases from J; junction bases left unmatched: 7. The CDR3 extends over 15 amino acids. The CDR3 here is CASRSQGAGNSPLHF. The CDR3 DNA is TGTGCCAGCAGGTCACAGGGGGCAGGAAATTCACCCCTCCACTTT.